This entry lists 25 T cell receptor beta chains sequenced from one sample in a study of T cells in Graves' hyperthyroidism and ophthalmopathy. Template material for amplifying TCR beta CDR3 regions consisted of RNA transcripts. During a first-round RT-PCR of the TCR CDR3, the HTBI primer set was used. TCRdb passed the multiplex PCR reads through MiXCR, listing each CDR3 protein once. Of about 380,000 distinct CDR3 sequences in the sample, roughly 18% were seen once. Material for sequencing was blood. All receptors come from a man between 18 and 29 years old with Graves' ophthalmopathy.

The table lists this clonotype with many counts. The chain is built from TRBV20-1 and TRBJ2-3; 11 nucleotides match TRBD2. Per germline, CDR1 DFQATT and CDR2 SNEGSKA (reference sequence). The length of the CDR3 is 15 residues. The V gene end was trimmed by 6 bases and the J gene end by 4 bases; junction bases not matched to a gene: 9. CDR3 sequence reads: CSASSGSGGADTQYF. The CDR3 nucleotides read TGCAGTGCCTCGTCGGGTAGCGGGGGGGCAGATACGCAGTATTTT.

The chain couples TRBV3-1 to TRBJ1-5, with no clear D. CDR1 and CDR2 (germline): LGHDT, YNNKEL (reference sequence). V lost 4 bases to trimming and J lost 6 bases, with 13 bases between them. The CDR3 spans 14 residues. The DNA for the CDR3 is TGTGCCAGCAGCCCGAGAAACCGGGGTCAGCCCCAGCATTTT. It codes for CASSPRNRGQPQHF.

This clonotype was observed a handful of times. This sequence joins TRBV7-2 and TRBJ2-1; 7 nucleotides align to TRBD1. This CDR3 has 14 residues. Per germline, CDR1 SGHTA and CDR2 FQGNSA. The V and J ends lost 5 bases and 9 bases, in that order; junction bases with no gene match: 10. The CDR3 loop reads CASSPRTGQGEQFF. The DNA of the CDR3 is TGTGCCAGCAGCCCGCGGACAGGTCAAGGTGAGCAGTTCTTC.

This clonotype has only a few counts. This chain uses TRBV7-9 with TRBJ2-7, with unresolved D. The V gene's germline CDR1 is SEHNR and CDR2 FQNEAQ (reference sequence). Trimming shortened V by 1 base and J by 1 base, and 8 bases separated the two germline ends. This CDR3 region has 14 residues. In DNA form, the CDR3 reads TGTGCCAGCAGCTTAGTACCGTGGTCCTACGAGCAGTACTTC. Its translation: CASSLVPWSYEQYF.

V gene TRBV10-3 combines with J gene TRBJ2-3, with TRBD2 matching over 9 bases. Per the germline V gene, CDR1 is ENHRY and CDR2 is SYGVKD. J gave up 5 bases and V 0 bases, and 6 bases lay outside the gene matches. The CDR3 is made up of 16 amino acids. This chain's CDR3 is CAISESLGLAGDTQYF. DNA of the CDR3: TGTGCCATCAGTGAGTCGTTGGGACTAGCTGGAGATACGCAGTATTTT.

The CDR3 here is CASSLSRGGANQPQHF. For the CDR3, the DNA is TGTGCCAGCAGTTTATCGCGTGGGGGAGCTAATCAGCCCCAGCATTTT. This rearrangement joins TRBV27 to TRBJ1-5, with a weak D call TRBD1 (5 bases). CDR1 MNHEY and CDR2 SMNVEV come from the germline V gene (reference sequence). Trimming stripped 0 bases from V and 4 bases from J, with 13 bases between. The CDR3 totals 16 residues.

This clonotype was seen at least ten times. The gene calls are TRBV5-6 and TRBJ2-1; 10 bases are shared with TRBD2. CDR1 and CDR2 from the germline V gene are SGHDT and YYEEEE. The CDR3 is 16 amino acids. After removal of 4 bases from V and 3 bases from J, the junction contained 7 bases not matched to a gene. The CDR3 region is CASSPLSGGGYNEQFF. CDR3 sequence (DNA): TGTGCCAGCAGCCCTCTGAGCGGGGGGGGCTACAATGAGCAGTTCTTC.

This clonotype was detected ten times or more. V usage is TRBV7-2 and J usage is TRBJ1-5; D unclear. V lost 5 bases and J 0 bases, leaving 11 bases between the germline ends. The germline V gene encodes CDR1 SGHTA and CDR2 FQGNSA. The CDR3 contains 15 residues. The DNA for the CDR3 is TGTGCCAGCAGCGCCGCTGCTTATAGCAATCAGCCCCAGCATTTT. It is translated as CASSAAAYSNQPQHF.

As regards this clonotype: Germline and junction disagree at one end, which may indicate a read error. The chain carries TRBV11-3 and TRBJ2-5; D is undetermined. Germline CDR1 and CDR2: SGHNT and YENEEA. The CDR3 is 16 amino acids. CDR3 sequence reads: CASSQERLGFQGTQYF. CDR3 in DNA: TGTGCCAGCAGCCAAGAGCGACTCGGCTTCCAAGGGACCCAGTACTTC.

This clonotype came up many times. The chain recombines TRBV2 with TRBJ1-1; D gene ambiguous. The CDR3 totals 13 residues. Between the trimmed V and J ends, which lost 7 bases and 2 bases, there was a span of 11 bases. CDR1 and CDR2 (germline): SNHLY, FYNNEI. This CDR3 is CASTPNSNTEAFF. For the CDR3, the DNA is TGTGCCAGCACTCCCAACTCCAACACTGAAGCTTTCTTT.

The CDR3 coding sequence is TGTGCCAGCAGCTACGGTCTAGCGGGGGGGCCCATGGAGGAGACCCAGTACTTC. It encodes CASSYGLAGGPMEETQYF. The chain uses TRBV7-3 and TRBJ2-5; 12 bases match TRBD2. The CDR3 is made up of 18 amino acids. Germline loops: CDR1 SGHTA, CDR2 FQGTGA. Trimming at V came to 4 bases and at J to 5 bases, leaving 14 bases not matched to a gene.

This chain uses TRBV7-8 with TRBJ2-2; TRBD2 matches at 9 bases. With 1 base clipped from V and 0 bases from J, the junction kept 9 bases outside the gene matches. CDR3 length equals 19 residues. CDR1 and CDR2 from the germline V gene are SGHVS and FQNEAQ. CDR3 loop: CASSLVLLLAGANTGELFF. CDR3 coding DNA: TGTGCCAGCAGCTTAGTTCTGCTACTAGCGGGCGCGAACACCGGGGAGCTGTTTTTT.

In this sample, this clonotype turned up a few times. The V and J genes are TRBV12-3 or TRBV12-4 and TRBJ2-4; no definite D call. This CDR3 has 14 residues. The V and J ends lost 5 bases and 0 bases respectively, with 8 bases between them. The CDR3 sequence: CASSPDPAKNIQYF. Written as DNA, the CDR3 is TGTGCCAGCAGTCCCGATCCAGCCAAAAACATTCAGTACTTC.

V is TRBV12-3 or TRBV12-4 and J is TRBJ2-3; TRBD2 agrees at 13 bases. The V gene end was trimmed by 6 bases and the J gene end by 5 bases; junction bases not matched to a gene: 8. This CDR3 is built from 16 residues. Written as DNA, the CDR3 is TGTGCCAGCAGCCCAACTAGCGGGAGGGCCGGAGATACGCAGTATTTT. It specifies CASSPTSGRAGDTQYF.

This clonotype was picked up many times. The chain links TRBV5-6 to TRBJ1-1; D remains unclear. V was pared by 4 bases and J by 3 bases, with 7 bases between. CDR1 is SGHDT and CDR2 is YYEEEE in the germline V gene. The CDR3 totals 12 residues. CDR3 bases: TGTGCCAGCAGCCTCCAGGACACTGAAGCTTTCTTT. Protein sequence: CASSLQDTEAFF.

The V call is TRBV3-1, the J call TRBJ2-1, with D possibly matching TRBD1 (5 bases). The V gene lost 1 base and the J gene lost 1 base, with 8 bases spanning the gap. The CDR3 contains 15 residues. Per germline, CDR1 LGHDT and CDR2 YNNKEL (reference sequence). The CDR3 reads CASSQGQNSYNEQFF. For the CDR3, the DNA is TGTGCCAGCAGCCAAGGACAGAATTCCTACAATGAGCAGTTCTTC.

There are many counts of this clonotype. The J gene is TRBJ1-2, the V gene TRBV12-3 or TRBV12-4; the D is unclear. The CDR3 is 14 amino acids. V lost 6 bases, J lost 6 bases, and 17 bases lay in between. CDR3 in amino acids: CASSPLENRDGYTF. For the CDR3, the DNA is TGTGCCAGCAGCCCGCTAGAGAACAGAGATGGCTACACCTTC.

A word on this clonotype: The junction does not match germline at one end; this may be a read error. The chain carries TRBV6-2 or TRBV6-3 and TRBJ2-5, with a weak D call TRBD1 (6 bases). Germline V gene sequence: CDR1 MNHEY, CDR2 SVGEGT. This CDR3 is built from 16 residues. CDR3 region: CAGSYSWGLAVTAQYF. CDR3 DNA sequence: TGTGCCGGCAGTTACTCCTGGGGGCTAGCAGTAACGGCCCAGTACTTC.

This clonotype was counted many times. As DNA, the CDR3 is TGCGCCAGCAGCTTGGTGGAAAGACAGGGGGGAAATCAGCCCCAGCATTTT. This gives the protein CASSLVERQGGNQPQHF. V and J are TRBV5-1 and TRBJ1-5, with TRBD1 matching 9 bases. The CDR3 has 17 amino acids. Per germline, CDR1 SGHRS and CDR2 YFSETQ. Trimming took 0 bases from V and 4 from J; bases not matched to a gene: 8.

V and J are TRBV12-3 or TRBV12-4 and TRBJ2-6, with TRBD2 identical over 7 bases. Unmatched junction bases numbered 12, after V lost 4 bases and J lost 0 bases. CDR3 length: 19 amino acids. The DNA of the CDR3 is TGTGCCAGCAGTTCCTTTGGGGGGGGGACTATCTCTGGGGCCAACGTCCTGACTTTC. This sequence encodes CASSSFGGGTISGANVLTF.

This clonotype was observed once. This chain links TRBV30 with TRBJ2-7; D might be TRBD1 (6 bases). In germline, CDR1 is GTSNPN, CDR2 SVGIG (reference sequence). The CDR3 extends over 14 amino acids. Trimming pared 4 bases from V and 4 bases from J, leaving 17 bases between. Here the CDR3 DNA reads TGTGCCTGGATGGACAGACGGTTCCCTTACGAGCAGTACTTC. Protein: CAWMDRRFPYEQYF.

This clonotype was counted at least ten times. The chain links TRBV2 to TRBJ2-1; D gene unclear. The V gene lost 4 bases and the J gene lost 13 bases, with 11 bases spanning the gap. The CDR3 spans 11 residues. Germline CDR1 is SNHLY and CDR2 is FYNNEI. The CDR3 is CASSAGNSQFF. In DNA, the CDR3 is TGTGCCAGCAGTGCGGGTAACTCTCAGTTCTTC.

Only a few counts were recorded for this clonotype. Given a much more abundant clone one base away, this may be a read error. CDR3 in DNA: TGTGCCAGCAGCCCCTCTCAGACCCAGTACTTC. This encodes CASSPSQTQYF. V gene TRBV12-3 or TRBV12-4 combines with J gene TRBJ2-5; D gene ambiguous. CDR3 size: 11 residues. V was pared by 6 bases and J by 6 bases, with 8 bases between.

This rearrangement joins TRBV27 to TRBJ2-1; 11 nucleotides line up with TRBD2. Germline values: CDR1 MNHEY, CDR2 SMNVEV (reference sequence). V shed 8 bases, J shed 0 bases, and the junction held 18 bases outside the gene matches. CDR3 size: 20 residues. The CDR3 DNA is TGTGCCAGCCCTCCCGGTCCCCTAGCGGGGGGACCGAGCTCCTACAATGAGCAGTTCTTC. Amino acid sequence: CASPPGPLAGGPSSYNEQFF.

This clonotype was picked up a small number of times. This chain uses TRBV9 with TRBJ2-3; D remains unclear. Germline V lookup: CDR1 SGDLS, CDR2 YYNGEE. Trimming removed 4 bases from V and 5 bases from J, with 20 bases in between. This CDR3 spans 16 amino acids. CDR3 nucleotide sequence: TGTGCCAGCAGCACAGAGACAACCTCCCGACAAGATACGCAGTATTTT. This codes for CASSTETTSRQDTQYF. Variable domain in full (rest from reference TRBV9 and TRBJ2-3): DSGVTQTPKHLITATGQRVTLRCSPRSGDLSVYWYQQSLDQGLQFLIQYYNGEERAKGNILERFSAQQFPDLHSELNLSSLELGDSALYFCASSTETTSRQDTQYFGPGTRLTVL.